Listed here are 27 T cell receptor beta chains from one sample, sequenced in a study of identical twins. TCRdb passed the 5' RACE reads through MiXCR, listing each CDR3 protein once. The sample lists about 660,000 distinct CDR3 sequences; 8.5% to 9.5% were seen once. The same data also contributed to another study, on yellow fever vaccine responses in identical twins.

What was sequenced was PBMCs. The origin of the receptors is a woman aged 18-29 years in good health.

This clonotype was detected a few times. The chain is built from TRBV29-1 and TRBJ2-7; 12 bases align to TRBD1. CDR1 is SQVTM, CDR2 ANQGSEA, per germline. After removal of 4 bases from V and 5 bases from J, the junction contained 6 bases not matched to a gene. The CDR3 has 14 residues. The CDR3 loop reads CSVASGQGAHEQYF. In nucleotides, the CDR3 is TGCAGCGTTGCGTCGGGACAGGGGGCTCACGAGCAGTACTTC.

V gene TRBV7-2 combines with J gene TRBJ2-1, with TRBD1 identical over 7 bases. With V trimmed by 2 bases and J by 4 bases, 5 bases remained unmatched. CDR1 is SGHTA and CDR2 is FQGNSA in the germline V gene. This CDR3 is 15 amino acids long. CDR3 residues: CASSLQDRRYNEQFF. The DNA for the CDR3 is TGTGCCAGCAGCTTACAGGACAGGCGTTACAATGAGCAGTTCTTC. The full variable domain, rest sourced from reference TRBV7-2 and TRBJ2-1, is GAGVSQSPSNKVTEKGKDVELRCDPISGHTALYWYRQSLGQGLEFLIYFQGNSAPDKSGLPSDRFSAERTGGSVSTLTIQRTQQEDSAVYLCASSLQDRRYNEQFFGPGTRLTVL.

The CDR3 DNA is TGTGCCATCAGTGAGCCCGAGGGAGGGCGGGGGACAAAGACCCAGTACTTC. It codes for CAISEPEGGRGTKTQYF. The chain combines TRBV10-3 with TRBJ2-5; D is perhaps TRBD2 (7 bases). The CDR3 is made up of 17 amino acids. Germline-derived CDR1 and CDR2 are ENHRY and SYGVKD. Trimming stripped 2 bases from V and 6 bases from J, with 22 bases between.

This clonotype was found many times. This sequence joins TRBV7-8 and TRBJ2-7; D gene unclear. The CDR3 sequence is 14 residues long. Per germline, CDR1 SGHVS and CDR2 FQNEAQ. The V end was cut by 1 base, the J end by 3 bases, with 10 bases between. The chain's CDR3 is CASSLVQQIYEQYF. CDR3 bases: TGTGCCAGCAGCTTAGTTCAACAGATCTACGAGCAGTACTTC.

This clonotype was observed many times. The chain has TRBV5-1 and TRBJ2-1; D is unclear. The CDR3 covers 15 residues. V was trimmed by 5 bases and J by 5 bases, leaving 17 bases between them. Germline values: CDR1 SGHRS, CDR2 YFSETQ. The CDR3 DNA is TGCGCCAGCAGTTTAGACCCGGGCGATAACAATGAGCAGTTCTTC. Translated, it gives CASSLDPGDNNEQFF.

The gene calls are TRBV12-3 or TRBV12-4 and TRBJ2-5, with unresolved D. The CDR3 extends over 14 amino acids. V gave up 4 bases and J gave up 2 bases, with 11 bases separating them. This CDR3 reads CASSSEHQQETQYF. The CDR3 DNA follows: TGTGCCAGCAGTTCAGAGCACCAACAAGAGACCCAGTACTTC.

This clonotype was observed at least ten times. The chain recombines TRBV12-3 or TRBV12-4 with TRBJ2-3, with D possibly TRBD2 on 6 matching bases. Trimming removed 6 bases at V and 4 bases at J, with 17 bases between. The CDR3 covers 15 residues. Here the CDR3 DNA reads TGTGCCAGCAGCCCCGGGGGTTCAGCTTCAGATACGCAGTATTTT. Protein: CASSPGGSASDTQYF.

The sample holds a few counts of this clonotype. The V and J genes are TRBV3-1 and TRBJ2-1; D is uncertain. CDR3 length: 14 amino acids. CDR1 is LGHDT and CDR2 is YNNKEL in the germline V gene (reference sequence). V lost 0 bases and J lost 9, with 12 bases in between. The CDR3 DNA is TGTGCCAGCAGCCAAGAACCTTTCCCTCTTGAGCAGTTCTTC. As protein: CASSQEPFPLEQFF.

This clonotype was observed many times. The J gene is TRBJ1-1, the V gene TRBV7-9; 7 bases are a match to TRBD1. CDR1 is SEHNR and CDR2 is FQNEAQ in the germline V gene (reference sequence). The CDR3 loop spans 14 amino acids. The trim removed 4 bases at V and 6 bases at J, leaving 8 bases unmatched. CDR3 DNA sequence: TGTGCCAGCAGCTCCGGGACAGCCACTTCTGAAGCTTTCTTT. Protein sequence: CASSSGTATSEAFF.

There are a few counts of this clonotype. This rearrangement joins TRBV7-9 to TRBJ2-1, with 9 bases fitting TRBD2. Germline CDR1 reads SEHNR; CDR2 reads FQNEAQ (reference sequence). The CDR3 is made up of 16 amino acids. V was pared by 6 bases and J by 5 bases, with 11 bases of the junction left unmatched. CDR3 nucleotide sequence: TGTGCCAGCAGTTCAAGCGGGGGGAACTACCACAATGAGCAGTTCTTC. It codes for CASSSSGGNYHNEQFF.

V is TRBV5-6 and J is TRBJ2-2; perhaps TRBD1 as D (6 bases). The CDR3 sequence is 16 residues long. Trimming removed 2 bases at V and 4 bases at J, with 15 bases between. Germline assignment: CDR1 SGHDT and CDR2 YYEEEE. This CDR3 reads CASSFGAGAATGELFF. CDR3 DNA sequence: TGTGCCAGCAGCTTTGGGGCAGGGGCTGCCACCGGGGAGCTGTTTTTT.

The chain has TRBV7-9 and TRBJ2-5, with D perhaps matching TRBD1 or TRBD2 (6 bases each). Germline assignment: CDR1 SEHNR and CDR2 FQNEAQ (reference sequence). The CDR3 extends over 14 amino acids. V was shortened by 5 bases and J by 5 bases, with 15 bases between the two germline ends. As DNA, the CDR3 is TGTGCCAGCAGCCGAAGGGGGGCAGCGGAGACCCAGTACTTC. Amino acid sequence: CASSRRGAAETQYF. Full variable domain (missing parts from reference TRBV7-9 and TRBJ2-5): DTGVSQNPRHKITKRGQNVTFRCDPISEHNRLYWYRQTLGQGPEFLTYFQNEAQLEKSRLLSDRFSAERPKGSFSTLEIQRTEQGDSAMYLCASSRRGAAETQYFGPGTRLLVL.

The chain uses TRBV29-1 and TRBJ1-4, with unresolved D. With 4 bases removed from V and 5 bases from J, the gap between germline ends came to 11 bases. Germline assignment: CDR1 SQVTM and CDR2 ANQGSEA. The CDR3 has 13 amino acids. This CDR3 reads CSVADLHNEKLFF. The CDR3 nucleotides are TGCAGCGTTGCGGACCTACACAATGAAAAACTGTTTTTT.

V and J are TRBV29-1 and TRBJ2-5; tentatively, D is TRBD1 (6 bases). Germline V CDR1 and CDR2: SQVTM, ANQGSEA. Trimming took 6 bases from V and 1 from J, leaving 9 bases between them. The CDR3 loop spans 12 amino acids. DNA of the CDR3: TGCAGCGTCAGACAGGCCCAAGAGACCCAGTACTTC. Protein: CSVRQAQETQYF.

The V call is TRBV28, the J call TRBJ2-7; 9 bases match TRBD1. CDR3 length equals 16 residues. J lost 1 base, V lost 4 bases, and 8 bases had no gene match. CDR1 is MDHEN, CDR2 SYDVKM, per germline. CDR3 loop: CASSSGTGKRSYEQYF. The CDR3 DNA sequence: TGTGCCAGCAGTTCTGGGACAGGGAAGAGGTCCTACGAGCAGTACTTC.

The rearrangement joins TRBV7-8 to TRBJ2-1, with 9 bases lining up with TRBD1. In germline, CDR1 is SGHVS, CDR2 FQNEAQ. The CDR3 spans 16 residues. V was pared by 7 bases and J by 3 bases, with 10 bases of the junction left unmatched. Here the CDR3 reads CASTHPEDRGYNEQFF. The DNA for the CDR3 is TGTGCCAGCACCCACCCCGAGGACAGGGGCTACAATGAGCAGTTCTTC.

This clonotype was seen ten or more times. The rearrangement links TRBV3-1 to TRBJ2-1; D is undetermined. This CDR3 spans 13 amino acids. Trimming left V 1 base short and J 7 bases short, with 8 bases between. The germline V gene has CDR1 LGHDT and CDR2 YNNKEL (reference sequence). CDR3 sequence reads: CASSQATLNEQFF. In nucleotides, the CDR3 is TGTGCCAGCAGCCAAGCGACTCTTAATGAGCAGTTCTTC.

The gene calls are TRBV27 and TRBJ2-1; 7 bases are a match to TRBD2. The CDR3 is made up of 17 amino acids. Germline-derived CDR1 and CDR2 are MNHEY and SMNVEV (reference sequence). J was trimmed by 3 bases and V by 4 bases; bases with no gene match: 12. Written as DNA, the CDR3 is TGTGCCAGCAGTTCCCTGGCCGGACTAGGGATCTACAATGAGCAGTTCTTC. Its translation is CASSSLAGLGIYNEQFF.

This clonotype was seen many times. The rearrangement uses TRBV9 and TRBJ2-2; 8 nucleotides agree with TRBD2. Germline trimming cut 0 bases from V and 3 bases from J; bases unmatched to any gene: 7. The CDR3 length is 17 residues. Germline values: CDR1 SGDLS, CDR2 YYNGEE. The CDR3 DNA sequence: TGTGCCAGCAGCGTAGGTCCTGCGGGAGGACACACCGGGGAGCTGTTTTTT. This gives the protein CASSVGPAGGHTGELFF.

There are a few counts of this clonotype. The chain links TRBV5-1 to TRBJ2-5, with 11 bases fitting TRBD1. This CDR3 has 15 amino acids. Germline V gene lookup returns CDR1 SGHRS and CDR2 YFSETQ. J gave up 6 bases and V 4 bases, and 8 bases lay outside the gene matches. DNA of the CDR3: TGCGCCAGCAGCCTCCGGGACAGGGGGGCGAAGACCCAGTACTTC. Protein sequence: CASSLRDRGAKTQYF.

This clonotype was seen at least ten times. The gene calls are TRBV4-3 and TRBJ2-7; D may be TRBD1 (8 bases). Trimming removed 5 bases at V and 0 bases at J, with 14 bases between. The CDR3 has 15 residues. The germline CDR1 and CDR2 sequences are LGHNA and YSLEER. Here the CDR3 DNA reads TGCGCCAGCAGCGAGCGGGACAGGAGCTCCTACGAGCAGTACTTC. Its translation is CASSERDRSSYEQYF.

This clonotype was counted between two and nine times. V gene TRBV6-1 combines with J gene TRBJ2-7, with D tentatively TRBD1 (5 bases). V lost 6 bases, J lost 5 bases, and 23 bases lay in between. Germline-derived CDR1 and CDR2 are MNHNS and SASEGT. This CDR3 has 16 residues. The CDR3 region has the DNA TGTGCCAGCAGAGACCCGGGCCGAGGACAATTCCACGAGCAGTACTTC. Translation gives CASRDPGRGQFHEQYF.

This clonotype was counted only a few times. This chain uses TRBV5-1 with TRBJ1-6, with 7 nucleotides matching TRBD1. CDR3 size: 16 residues. Trimming at V came to 2 bases and at J to 7 bases, leaving 9 bases not matched to a gene. Germline-derived CDR1 and CDR2 are SGHRS and YFSETQ. CDR3 residues: CASSFLVGGANSPLHF. The CDR3 region has the DNA TGCGCCAGCAGCTTCTTGGTAGGGGGCGCGAATTCACCCCTCCACTTT.

The chain couples TRBV11-2 to TRBJ2-5; TRBD2 matches 12 bases. The CDR3 is 18 residues long. V dropped 2 bases and J dropped 4; count of bases not matched to a gene: 11. Germline assignment: CDR1 SGHAT and CDR2 FQNNGV. The CDR3 bases are TGTGCCAGCAGCTTAAAGGCTAGCGGGAGGGCCGGAGGAGAGACCCAGTACTTC. Translating it yields CASSLKASGRAGGETQYF.

This clonotype was recorded many times. The chain links TRBV6-1 to TRBJ2-3, with 14 bases matching TRBD2. The CDR3 length is 16 residues. Germline V gives CDR1 MNHNS, CDR2 SASEGT. V was clipped by 4 bases and J by 1 base; unmatched bases: 1. The CDR3 nucleotides are TGTGCCAGCAGTGCGGGACTAGCGGGGGGCACAGATACGCAGTATTTT. This encodes CASSAGLAGGTDTQYF.

This clonotype was counted between two and nine times. This rearrangement joins TRBV20-1 to TRBJ1-5, with D tentatively TRBD1 (5 bases). The germline V gene encodes CDR1 DFQATT and CDR2 SNEGSKA (reference sequence). CDR3 length equals 13 residues. The V and J ends lost 6 bases and 3 bases respectively, with 12 bases between them. The CDR3 nucleotides read TGCAGTGCCATCGGGGGATACAATCAGCCCCAGCATTTT. As protein: CSAIGGYNQPQHF.

This clonotype was seen a handful of times. The chain combines TRBV7-3 with TRBJ2-3, with TRBD2 identical over 8 bases. The CDR3 contains 15 residues. Trimming cost V 3 bases and J 2 bases; bases outside gene matches: 4. CDR1 SGHTA and CDR2 FQGTGA come from the germline V gene. The CDR3 region has the DNA TGTGCCAGCAGCTTCATAGCGGGGAACACAGATACGCAGTATTTT. Protein product: CASSFIAGNTDTQYF.